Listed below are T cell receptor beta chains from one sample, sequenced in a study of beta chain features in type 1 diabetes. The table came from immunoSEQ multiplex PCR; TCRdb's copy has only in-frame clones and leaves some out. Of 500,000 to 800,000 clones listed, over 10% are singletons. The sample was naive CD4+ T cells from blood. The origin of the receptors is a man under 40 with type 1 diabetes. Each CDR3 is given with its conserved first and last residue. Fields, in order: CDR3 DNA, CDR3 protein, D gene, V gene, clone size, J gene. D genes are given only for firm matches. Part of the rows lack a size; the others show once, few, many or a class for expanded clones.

cdr3_nt: TGTGCCAGCAGTGAATTCACTGGAGGCACTGAAGCTTTCTTT; cdr3_aa: CASSEFTGGTEAFF; d_call: NA; v_call: TRBV6-1; clone_size: few; j_call: TRBJ1-1
cdr3_nt: TGCGCCAGCAGCCAAGGCCGGTTCTCTGGGGCCAACGTCCTGACTTTC; cdr3_aa: CASSQGRFSGANVLTF; d_call: NA; v_call: TRBV4-1; clone_size: few; j_call: TRBJ2-6
cdr3_nt: TGCGCCAGCAGCTCGACAGGGCCGTCCTACAATGAGCAGTTCTTC; cdr3_aa: CASSSTGPSYNEQFF; d_call: TRBD1; v_call: TRBV5-1; clone_size: once; j_call: TRBJ2-1
cdr3_nt: TGTGCCAGCAGCCCGAGGGGGAGTGGGGAGCTGTTTTTT; cdr3_aa: CASSPRGSGELFF; d_call: NA; v_call: TRBV7-2; clone_size: once; j_call: TRBJ2-2
cdr3_nt: TGCGCCAGCAGCCAAGACTTCACAGGGTTAAATCAGCCCCAGCATTTT; cdr3_aa: CASSQDFTGLNQPQHF; d_call: NA; v_call: TRBV4-3; clone_size: NA; j_call: TRBJ1-5
cdr3_nt: TGTGCCAGCAGCAATAACGGGGGGGCCAGTCACCATGAGCAGTTCTTC; cdr3_aa: CASSNNGGASHHEQFF; d_call: TRBD2; v_call: TRBV9; clone_size: NA; j_call: TRBJ2-1
cdr3_nt: TGTGCTAGTGGTTTGGGACTAGCGGGGGGGCGTGAGACCCAGTACTTC; cdr3_aa: CASGLGLAGGRETQYF; d_call: TRBD2; v_call: TRBV12-5; clone_size: NA; j_call: TRBJ2-5
cdr3_nt: TGTGCCAGCAGCTCTGGGGCCAGAAACTATGGCTACACCTTC; cdr3_aa: CASSSGARNYGYTF; d_call: NA; v_call: TRBV7-9; clone_size: NA; j_call: TRBJ1-2
cdr3_nt: TGTGCCAGCAGTGCGGACAGCGCCTACAATGAGCAGTTCTTC; cdr3_aa: CASSADSAYNEQFF; d_call: NA; v_call: TRBV6-1; clone_size: few; j_call: TRBJ2-1
cdr3_nt: TGTGCCAGCAGTATAGGGACGAACTATGGCTACACCTTC; cdr3_aa: CASSIGTNYGYTF; d_call: NA; v_call: TRBV7-2; clone_size: few; j_call: TRBJ1-2
cdr3_nt: TGTGCCAGCAGCGGGGTCGCGAACACCGGGGAGCTGTTTTTT; cdr3_aa: CASSGVANTGELFF; d_call: NA; v_call: TRBV9; clone_size: NA; j_call: TRBJ2-2
cdr3_nt: TGTGCCAGCAGTAGCTCCACGCAGTTGTCCAAAAACATTCAGTACTTC; cdr3_aa: CASSSSTQLSKNIQYF; d_call: NA; v_call: TRBV28; clone_size: NA; j_call: TRBJ2-4
cdr3_nt: TGTGCCAGCACCGCAGGGCTCTATAGCAATCAGCCCCAGCATTTT; cdr3_aa: CASTAGLYSNQPQHF; d_call: NA; v_call: TRBV2; clone_size: few; j_call: TRBJ1-5
cdr3_nt: TGTGCCAGCAGTTACCGCGCGCAGCGGTCATACAATGAGCAGTTCTTC; cdr3_aa: CASSYRAQRSYNEQFF; d_call: NA; v_call: TRBV6-5; clone_size: NA; j_call: TRBJ2-1
cdr3_nt: TGTGCCAGTGGGGGGTTCGATAATTCACCCCTCCACTTT; cdr3_aa: CASGGFDNSPLHF; d_call: NA; v_call: TRBV7-9; clone_size: NA; j_call: TRBJ1-6
cdr3_nt: TGTGCCAGCAGCGTAGGGCACAGGGAAAAACTGTTTTTT; cdr3_aa: CASSVGHREKLFF; d_call: NA; v_call: TRBV9; clone_size: few; j_call: TRBJ1-4
cdr3_nt: TGCGCCAGCAGCTTGGGACTAGGGATAGATGAGCAGTTCTTC; cdr3_aa: CASSLGLGIDEQFF; d_call: NA; v_call: TRBV5-1; clone_size: NA; j_call: TRBJ2-1
cdr3_nt: TGTGCCAGCAGCGTAGGTATCACCTCGACTGGAAACACCATATATTTT; cdr3_aa: CASSVGITSTGNTIYF; d_call: NA; v_call: TRBV9; clone_size: NA; j_call: TRBJ1-3
cdr3_nt: TGTGCCAGCAGTCCCCGGAGAGGAGAAAAACTGTTTTTT; cdr3_aa: CASSPRRGEKLFF; d_call: NA; v_call: TRBV27; clone_size: NA; j_call: TRBJ1-4
cdr3_nt: TGTGCCAGCAGCTCAACGTCGGGGAACTCTGGAAACACCATATATTTT; cdr3_aa: CASSSTSGNSGNTIYF; d_call: NA; v_call: TRBV5-4; clone_size: few; j_call: TRBJ1-3
cdr3_nt: TGTGCCAGCAGCTTAGGCTCGGGCAGGGATGTAGGAGAGACCCAGTACTTC; cdr3_aa: CASSLGSGRDVGETQYF; d_call: NA; v_call: TRBV13; clone_size: few; j_call: TRBJ2-5
cdr3_nt: TGCGCCAGCAGCCAGCTAGATAGCGGGGCCCGCTCCTACGAGCAGTACTTC; cdr3_aa: CASSQLDSGARSYEQYF; d_call: TRBD2; v_call: TRBV4-3; clone_size: few; j_call: TRBJ2-7
cdr3_nt: TGCAGCGTTGTATTAAGGGCTCACTCTGGAAACACCATATATTTT; cdr3_aa: CSVVLRAHSGNTIYF; d_call: NA; v_call: TRBV29-1; clone_size: few; j_call: TRBJ1-3
cdr3_nt: TGTGCTAGTGGTCCGGACCTAAAGAACACTGAAGCTTTCTTT; cdr3_aa: CASGPDLKNTEAFF; d_call: NA; v_call: TRBV12-5; clone_size: few; j_call: TRBJ1-1
cdr3_nt: TGTGCCAGTAAGGCAGGGGCAACCTACGAGCAGTACTTC; cdr3_aa: CASKAGATYEQYF; d_call: NA; v_call: TRBV19; clone_size: NA; j_call: TRBJ2-7
cdr3_nt: TGTGCCAGTTCGGGCCCCATCACCTACGAGCAGTACTTC; cdr3_aa: CASSGPITYEQYF; d_call: NA; v_call: TRBV2; clone_size: NA; j_call: TRBJ2-7
cdr3_nt: TGTGCCAGCAGCTTATCCGGGGGTAGTCGCTATGGCTACACCTTC; cdr3_aa: CASSLSGGSRYGYTF; d_call: NA; v_call: TRBV7-2; clone_size: NA; j_call: TRBJ1-2
cdr3_nt: TGTGCCTGGAGCGCCGTCCTCACTGGACCTGAAAAACTGTTTTTT; cdr3_aa: CAWSAVLTGPEKLFF; d_call: NA; v_call: TRBV30; clone_size: NA; j_call: TRBJ1-4
cdr3_nt: TGTGCCAGCAGTGACCACAGGGCTCACTATGGCTACACCTTC; cdr3_aa: CASSDHRAHYGYTF; d_call: NA; v_call: TRBV25-1; clone_size: few; j_call: TRBJ1-2
cdr3_nt: TGTGCCAGCAGCGTAGGCGGAGAGAACACTGAAGCTTTCTTT; cdr3_aa: CASSVGGENTEAFF; d_call: NA; v_call: TRBV9; clone_size: few; j_call: TRBJ1-1
cdr3_nt: TGCAGTGAACGACCCTCCTACGAGCAGTACTTC; cdr3_aa: CSERPSYEQYF; d_call: NA; v_call: TRBV20-1; clone_size: NA; j_call: TRBJ2-7
cdr3_nt: TGTGCCAGCAGCCGGACAGGGGGCAATCAGCCCCAGCATTTT; cdr3_aa: CASSRTGGNQPQHF; d_call: TRBD1; v_call: TRBV6-6; clone_size: few; j_call: TRBJ1-5
cdr3_nt: TGTGCCAGCAGCTTAGCTATGGCGGAATACGAGCAGTACTTC; cdr3_aa: CASSLAMAEYEQYF; d_call: NA; v_call: TRBV7-2; clone_size: few; j_call: TRBJ2-7
cdr3_nt: TGTGCTAGTGGTTTATCAATCTCCGACGAGCAGTACTTC; cdr3_aa: CASGLSISDEQYF; d_call: NA; v_call: TRBV12-5; clone_size: NA; j_call: TRBJ2-7
cdr3_nt: TGCAGCGGGGGTGCCGGCGAGACCCAGTACTTC; cdr3_aa: CSGGAGETQYF; d_call: NA; v_call: TRBV29-1; clone_size: few; j_call: TRBJ2-5
cdr3_nt: TGCGCCAGCAGCTTGGTTCTAGCGGGGGCCAATAATGAGCAGTTCTTC; cdr3_aa: CASSLVLAGANNEQFF; d_call: TRBD2; v_call: TRBV5-1; clone_size: few; j_call: TRBJ2-1
cdr3_nt: TGTGCCAGCAGCGTAAACCCAGCGGGGGACTACGAGCAGTACTTC; cdr3_aa: CASSVNPAGDYEQYF; d_call: TRBD2; v_call: TRBV9; clone_size: NA; j_call: TRBJ2-7
cdr3_nt: TGTGCCAGCAGCCCAGGACAGGCTTATGGCTACACCTTC; cdr3_aa: CASSPGQAYGYTF; d_call: TRBD1; v_call: TRBV14; clone_size: NA; j_call: TRBJ1-2
cdr3_nt: TGTGCCTGGAGTGTGGAGGGGTATGGCTACACCTTC; cdr3_aa: CAWSVEGYGYTF; d_call: NA; v_call: TRBV30; clone_size: NA; j_call: TRBJ1-2
cdr3_nt: TGTGCCTGGAGTTTGTCAGGGGGGCGCCCCTATGGCTACACCTTC; cdr3_aa: CAWSLSGGRPYGYTF; d_call: TRBD1; v_call: TRBV30; clone_size: NA; j_call: TRBJ1-2
cdr3_nt: TGTGCCAGCAGTTTGCCAGGGAAGAATGAGCAGTTCTTC; cdr3_aa: CASSLPGKNEQFF; d_call: NA; v_call: TRBV28; clone_size: few; j_call: TRBJ2-1
cdr3_nt: TGTGCCAGCAGCTTAGCGGGGCCAGGGGAGGGCACTGAAGCTTTCTTT; cdr3_aa: CASSLAGPGEGTEAFF; d_call: NA; v_call: TRBV7-6; clone_size: few; j_call: TRBJ1-1
cdr3_nt: TGTGCCAGCTCGGGACAGGGATACTATGGCTACACCTTC; cdr3_aa: CASSGQGYYGYTF; d_call: TRBD1; v_call: TRBV28; clone_size: few; j_call: TRBJ1-2
cdr3_nt: TGTGCCTGGAGTGAGGGACGGGATAATGAAAAACTGTTTTTT; cdr3_aa: CAWSEGRDNEKLFF; d_call: NA; v_call: TRBV30; clone_size: few; j_call: TRBJ1-4
cdr3_nt: TGTGCCACCAGCAGAGATGGGGGACAGGGGATAGTCGAGCAGTACTTC; cdr3_aa: CATSRDGGQGIVEQYF; d_call: TRBD1; v_call: TRBV15; clone_size: NA; j_call: TRBJ2-7
cdr3_nt: TGTGCCAGCAGCTTAGCGTCCGGAAGCCACAATGAGCAGTTCTTC; cdr3_aa: CASSLASGSHNEQFF; d_call: NA; v_call: TRBV7-6; clone_size: few; j_call: TRBJ2-1
cdr3_nt: TGTGCCAGCAGCTTAGGATTGGACAGGGGCCTCGACTATGGCTACACCTTC; cdr3_aa: CASSLGLDRGLDYGYTF; d_call: TRBD1; v_call: TRBV7-2; clone_size: NA; j_call: TRBJ1-2
cdr3_nt: TGTGCCAGCAGTTTAGGACAGGGCGGCAATCAGCCCCAGCATTTT; cdr3_aa: CASSLGQGGNQPQHF; d_call: TRBD1; v_call: TRBV28; clone_size: NA; j_call: TRBJ1-5
cdr3_nt: TGCAGCGTTGCAGTCAGGGGAAACTATGGCTACACCTTC; cdr3_aa: CSVAVRGNYGYTF; d_call: NA; v_call: TRBV29-1; clone_size: few; j_call: TRBJ1-2
cdr3_nt: TGTGCCAGCAGTGCCGGCAGGGGGGATTACGAGCAGTACTTC; cdr3_aa: CASSAGRGDYEQYF; d_call: NA; v_call: TRBV11-3; clone_size: NA; j_call: TRBJ2-7
cdr3_nt: TGCGCCAGCAGACTCCAGGGGAGCTATGGCTACACCTTC; cdr3_aa: CASRLQGSYGYTF; d_call: NA; v_call: TRBV4-3; clone_size: few; j_call: TRBJ1-2
cdr3_nt: TGTGCCAGCAGCCTCGGGACTCCCCCAGATACGCAGTATTTT; cdr3_aa: CASSLGTPPDTQYF; d_call: NA; v_call: TRBV6-5; clone_size: few; j_call: TRBJ2-3